This TCR beta chain came from a study of chemoradiotherapy in HPV16-positive cancers. With regard to this clone: Its antigen is not identified. Relative to the germline gene, one junction end is altered; a read error may explain this.

Germline CDR1 and CDR2: SGHKS and YYEKEE (reference sequence). The CDR3 runs to 14 residues. Sequencing used immunoSEQ multiplex PCR; TCRdb keeps in-frame clones, though not all of them. The sample includes roughly 32,000 clones, 89% of them seen just once. Study-level points and caveats: During treatment, candidate HPV-specific clones and E7-related motifs expanded in tumor.

Material: blood, obtained from a patient who underwent chemoradiotherapy. V usage is TRBV5-5 and J usage is TRBJ1-4; TRBD1 matches 11 bases. This receptor was identified in a human donor with HPV-associated anogenital cancer. The CDR3 reads CASRLDRGREKLFF. The CDR3 nucleotides are TGTGCCAGCAGATTGGACAGGGGGCGGGAAAAACTGTTTTTT. The full variable domain, its missing parts supplied by reference TRBV5-5 and TRBJ1-4, is DAGVTQSPTHLIKTRGQQVTLRCSPISGHKSVSWYQQVLGQGPQFIFQYYEKEERGRGNFPDRFSARQFPNYSSELNVNALLLGDSALYLCASRLDRGREKLFFGSGTQLSVL.